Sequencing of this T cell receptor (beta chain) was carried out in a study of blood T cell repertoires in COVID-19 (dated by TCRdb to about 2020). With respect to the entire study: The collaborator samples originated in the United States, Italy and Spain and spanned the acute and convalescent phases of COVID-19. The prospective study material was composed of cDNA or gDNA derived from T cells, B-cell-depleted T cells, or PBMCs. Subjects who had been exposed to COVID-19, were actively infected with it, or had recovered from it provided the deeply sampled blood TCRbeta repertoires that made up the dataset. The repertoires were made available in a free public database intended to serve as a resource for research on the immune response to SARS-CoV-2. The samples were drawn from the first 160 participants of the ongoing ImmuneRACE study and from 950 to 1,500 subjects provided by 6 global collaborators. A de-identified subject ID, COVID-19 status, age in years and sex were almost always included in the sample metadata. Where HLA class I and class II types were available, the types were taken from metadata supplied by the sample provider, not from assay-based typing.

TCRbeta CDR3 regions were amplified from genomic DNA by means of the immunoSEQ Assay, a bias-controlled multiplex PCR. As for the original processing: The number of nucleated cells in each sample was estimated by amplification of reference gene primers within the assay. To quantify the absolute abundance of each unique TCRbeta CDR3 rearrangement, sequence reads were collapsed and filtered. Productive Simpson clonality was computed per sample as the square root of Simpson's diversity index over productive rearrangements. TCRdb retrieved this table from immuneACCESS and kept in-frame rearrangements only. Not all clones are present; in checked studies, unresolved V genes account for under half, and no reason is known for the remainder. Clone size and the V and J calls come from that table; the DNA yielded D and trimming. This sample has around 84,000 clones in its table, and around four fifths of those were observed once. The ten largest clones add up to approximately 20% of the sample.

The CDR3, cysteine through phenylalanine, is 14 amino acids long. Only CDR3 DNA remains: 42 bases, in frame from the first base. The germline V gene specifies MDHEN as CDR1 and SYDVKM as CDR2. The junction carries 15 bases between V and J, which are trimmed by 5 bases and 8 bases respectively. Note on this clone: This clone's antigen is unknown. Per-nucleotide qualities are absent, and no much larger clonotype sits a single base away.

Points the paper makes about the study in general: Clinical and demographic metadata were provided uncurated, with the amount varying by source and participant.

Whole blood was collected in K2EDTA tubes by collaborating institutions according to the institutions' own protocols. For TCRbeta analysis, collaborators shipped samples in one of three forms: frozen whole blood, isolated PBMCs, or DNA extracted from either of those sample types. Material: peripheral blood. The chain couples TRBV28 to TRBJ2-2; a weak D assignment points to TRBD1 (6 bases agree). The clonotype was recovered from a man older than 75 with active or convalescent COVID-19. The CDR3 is CASSGTPTLGELFF. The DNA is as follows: TGTGCCAGCAGTGGGACACCGACCTTAGGGGAGCTGTTTTTT.